The 18 T cell receptor beta chains below were found in one sample sequenced in a study of blood T cell repertoires in COVID-19. Using immunoSEQ multiplex PCR, the repertoire was profiled, and TCRdb retains in-frame clones only, with some absent. Here the sample spans 35,000 to 45,000 clones, 85% to 95% being singletons. Sequencing was performed on peripheral blood. The receptors derive from a man aged 45 to 65 with COVID-19, enrolled during active disease.

The CDR3 loop is CASSLITGDNYGYTF. The CDR3 DNA is TGCGCCAGCAGCTTGATCACAGGAGATAACTATGGCTACACCTTC. The V and J genes are TRBV5-1 and TRBJ1-2; D might be TRBD1 (5 bases). Germline V lookup: CDR1 SGHRS, CDR2 YFSETQ. The CDR3 runs to 15 residues. Trimming took 1 base from V and 1 from J, leaving 11 bases between them.

The chain joins TRBV5-4 to TRBJ2-5; 11 bases are shared with TRBD2. CDR1 is SGHNT, CDR2 YYREEE, per germline (reference sequence). J was trimmed by 2 bases and V by 4 bases; bases with no gene match: 7. The CDR3 is 16 residues long. The CDR3 sequence is CASSGGLAGGQETQYF. The DNA of the CDR3 is TGTGCCAGCAGCGGCGGGCTAGCGGGAGGACAAGAGACCCAGTACTTC.

With respect to this clone: Additional DNA sequences in this sample encode the identical CDR3. The genes are TRBV6-1 and TRBJ1-3; weak D call: TRBD1 (5 bases). V was cut by 0 bases and J by 1 base, with 10 bases left in between. The CDR3 consists of 16 residues. Germline loops: CDR1 MNHNS, CDR2 SASEGT. The CDR3 DNA follows: TGTGCCAGCAGTGAAGCGGGAACAGGATCTGGAAACACCATATATTTT. This gives the protein CASSEAGTGSGNTIYF.

The chain is built from TRBV7-6 and TRBJ1-2; 8 positions agree with TRBD1. Per germline, CDR1 SGHVS and CDR2 FNYEAQ. CDR3 length: 13 amino acids. J was trimmed by 8 bases and V by 4 bases; bases with no gene match: 6. CDR3 amino acids: CASSYGQGRGYTF. The CDR3 DNA sequence: TGTGCCAGCAGCTATGGACAGGGTCGGGGCTACACCTTC.

This chain connects TRBV28 to TRBJ1-3; D call uncertain. V lost 3 bases, J lost 0 bases, and 6 bases lay in between. The CDR3 spans 14 residues. Germline V CDR1 and CDR2: MDHEN, SYDVKM. The CDR3 sequence is CASSLTYSGNTIYF. CDR3 in DNA: TGTGCCAGCAGTTTGACATACTCTGGAAACACCATATATTTT.

The chain couples TRBV5-6 to TRBJ2-7; TRBD2 agrees at 9 bases. After removal of 2 bases from V and 6 bases from J, the junction contained 3 bases not matched to a gene. The V gene's germline CDR1 is SGHDT and CDR2 YYEEEE. The length of the CDR3 is 13 residues. Here the CDR3 DNA reads TGTGCCAGCAGCTTTAGCGGGAGTGCCGAGCAGTACTTC. It yields the protein CASSFSGSAEQYF.

This sequence joins TRBV7-2 and TRBJ2-1, with 9 bases lining up with TRBD2. The CDR3 runs to 17 residues. V lost 7 bases and J lost 4; bases outside the gene matches: 14. CDR1 is SGHTA, CDR2 FQGNSA, per germline. CDR3 sequence: CASTSGGISGGYNEQFF. The CDR3 region has the DNA TGTGCCAGCACTTCGGGCGGTATCAGCGGGGGGTACAATGAGCAGTTCTTC.

This chain links TRBV12-3 or TRBV12-4 with TRBJ1-1; no reliable D call. V was clipped by 7 bases and J by 7 bases, with 10 bases between them. CDR3 length equals 11 residues. This CDR3 is CASTYHSEAFF. CDR3 coding DNA: TGTGCCAGCACCTATCACAGTGAAGCTTTCTTT.

V gene TRBV27 combines with J gene TRBJ2-2; 14 bases are a match to TRBD2. Germline CDR1 reads MNHEY; CDR2 reads SMNVEV (reference sequence). Trimming removed 3 bases from V and 4 bases from J; junction bases left unmatched: 4. The CDR3 runs to 17 residues. CDR3 protein: CASSFRLAGGGTGELFF. In DNA, the CDR3 is TGTGCCAGCAGTTTCCGACTAGCGGGAGGGGGCACCGGGGAGCTGTTTTTT.

The chain combines TRBV12-5 with TRBJ2-3, with D tentatively TRBD2 (6 bases). This CDR3 has 13 residues. Trimming shortened V by 4 bases and J by 1 base, and 6 bases separated the two germline ends. Looked up from germline, CDR1 is LGHNT and CDR2 is FRNRAP. The CDR3 region is CASGSSGTDTQYF. The DNA for the CDR3 is TGTGCTAGTGGTTCTAGCGGCACAGATACGCAGTATTTT. Complete variable domain (other parts from reference TRBV12-5 and TRBJ2-3): DARVTQTPRHKVTEMGQEVTMRCQPILGHNTVFWYRQTMMQGLELLAYFRNRAPLDDSGMPKDRFSAEMPDATLATLKIQPSEPRDSAVYFCASGSSGTDTQYFGPGTRLTVL.

The chain links TRBV12-3 or TRBV12-4 to TRBJ2-7; D is unresolved. CDR3 length: 13 amino acids. V lost 4 bases and J lost 3, with 10 bases in between. CDR3 sequence: CASSSALVYEQYF. The CDR3 coding sequence is TGTGCCAGCAGTTCAGCCCTAGTCTACGAGCAGTACTTC.

Of note for this clone: Other DNA sequences of this sample code for an identical CDR3. The chain carries TRBV5-6 and TRBJ1-2; the D is unclear. Germline V CDR1 and CDR2: SGHDT, YYEEEE. This CDR3 is built from 11 residues. The V and J ends lost 4 bases and 2 bases respectively, with 3 bases between them. The CDR3 nucleotides read TGTGCCAGCAGCCTCAACTATGGCTACACCTTC. Protein product: CASSLNYGYTF.

The chain couples TRBV6-5 to TRBJ1-1, with D unresolved. The CDR3 consists of 13 residues. V lost 8 bases, J lost 3 bases, and 13 bases lay in between. CDR1 and CDR2 from the germline V gene are MNHEY and SVGAGI. Here the CDR3 DNA reads TGTGCCAGCTTTGGGCCGGTGGACACTGAAGCTTTCTTT. It specifies CASFGPVDTEAFF.

The gene calls are TRBV15 and TRBJ1-1, with D tentatively TRBD1 (6 bases). The CDR3 is 15 amino acids. Germline CDR1 reads LNHNV; CDR2 reads YYDKDF (reference sequence). V lost 6 bases and J 11 bases, leaving 25 bases between the germline ends. As DNA, the CDR3 is TGTGCCACCAGTCCGAATTCCCGACAGGTCTTAAAGGCTTTCTTT. Its protein is CATSPNSRQVLKAFF. Looking up the rest from reference TRBV15 and TRBJ1-1 gives the full variable domain: DAMVIQNPRYQVTQFGKPVTLSCSQTLNHNVMYWYQQKSSQAPKLLFHYYDKDFNNEADTPDNFQSRRPNTSFCFLDIRSPGLGDTAMYLCATSPNSRQVLKAFFGQGTRLTVV.

The V gene is TRBV3-1 (or the pseudogene TRBV3-2), the J gene TRBJ2-1; 14 nucleotides align to TRBD2. From germline, CDR1 is LGHDT and CDR2 YNNKEL (reference sequence). This CDR3 is built from 17 residues. The J segment lost 0 bases and the V segment lost 4 bases, leaving 2 bases of the junction unmatched. CDR3 region: CASSRGLAGASYNEQFF. The CDR3 DNA reads as TGTGCCAGCAGCCGGGGACTAGCGGGAGCCTCCTACAATGAGCAGTTCTTC.

The genes are TRBV28 and TRBJ1-4; TRBD1 agrees at 8 bases. The V gene end was trimmed by 5 bases and the J gene end by 7 bases; junction bases not matched to a gene: 9. The CDR3 consists of 15 residues. Germline V lookup: CDR1 MDHEN, CDR2 SYDVKM. The CDR3 DNA follows: TGTGCCAGCAGTCCATTGACAGGGGTGATTGAAAAACTGTTTTTT. This sequence encodes CASSPLTGVIEKLFF.

Only one count was recorded for this clone. The chain employs TRBV7-3 and TRBJ2-5, with 9 nucleotides matching TRBD1. Germline V gene data show CDR1 as SGHTA and CDR2 as FQGTGA. The CDR3 has 14 residues. V dropped 5 bases and J dropped 5; count of bases not matched to a gene: 6. The CDR3 region is CASSAQGARETQYF. The CDR3 region has the DNA TGTGCCAGCAGCGCACAGGGGGCGCGGGAGACCCAGTACTTC.

This chain links TRBV7-8 with TRBJ1-3, with D possibly matching TRBD1 (6 bases). Trimming left V 2 bases short and J 1 base short, with 9 bases between. This CDR3 is built from 15 residues. Germline V CDR1 and CDR2: SGHVS, FQNEAQ. The DNA for the CDR3 is TGTGCCAGCAGCTTAATGGGGGCGTCTGGAAACACCATATATTTT. Translating gives CASSLMGASGNTIYF.